Presented here are 2 T cell receptor beta chains from one specimen sequenced in a study of sequential checkpoint blockade in melanoma. Profiled with immunoSEQ multiplex PCR; TCRdb holds only in-frame clones, not every one. The sample holds roughly 10,000 clones, roughly three fifths seen once. Stated treatment: randomized to nivolumab then ipilimumab (arm A) or the reverse (arm B). Sequenced here: CD8+ T cells sorted from blood (inferred from file names), sampled from a patient given nivolumab and ipilimumab in sequence. These receptor sequences come from a human donor with melanoma.

This clone has a handful of counts. CDR3 coding DNA: TGTGCCAGCAGTTTATGGGACAGATACGAGCAGTACTTC. Translating it yields CASSLWDRYEQYF. The rearrangement joins TRBV28 to TRBJ2-7, with D maybe TRBD1 (6 bases). The CDR3 covers 13 residues. V gave up 0 bases and J gave up 4 bases, with 7 bases separating them. CDR1 and CDR2 from the germline V gene are MDHEN and SYDVKM.

This chain joins TRBV6-5 and TRBJ2-7; tentative D call: TRBD2 (6 bases). V lost 0 bases and J lost 4, with 10 bases in between. Looked up from germline, CDR1 is MNHEY and CDR2 is SVGAGI. The CDR3 length is 14 residues. The CDR3 DNA reads TGTGCCAGCAGTTACTCGATAGGGAGGTACGAGCAGTACTTC. Translated, it gives CASSYSIGRYEQYF.